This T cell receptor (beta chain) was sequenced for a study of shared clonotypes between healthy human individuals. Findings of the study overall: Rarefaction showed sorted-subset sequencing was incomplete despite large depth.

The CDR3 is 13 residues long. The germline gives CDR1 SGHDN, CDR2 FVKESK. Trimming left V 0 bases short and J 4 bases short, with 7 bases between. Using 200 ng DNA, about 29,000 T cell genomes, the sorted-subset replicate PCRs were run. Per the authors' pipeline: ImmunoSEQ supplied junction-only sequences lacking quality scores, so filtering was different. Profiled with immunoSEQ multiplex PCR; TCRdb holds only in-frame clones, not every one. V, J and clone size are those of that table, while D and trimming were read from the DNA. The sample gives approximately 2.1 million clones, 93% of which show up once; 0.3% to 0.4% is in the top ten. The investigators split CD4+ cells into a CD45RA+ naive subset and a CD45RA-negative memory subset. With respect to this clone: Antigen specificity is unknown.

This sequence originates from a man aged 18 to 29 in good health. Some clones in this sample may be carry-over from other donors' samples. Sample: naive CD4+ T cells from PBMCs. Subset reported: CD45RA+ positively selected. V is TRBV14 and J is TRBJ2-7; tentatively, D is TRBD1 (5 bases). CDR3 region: CASSQERGYEQYF. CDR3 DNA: TGTGCCAGCAGCCAAGAAAGGGGTTACGAGCAGTACTTC.